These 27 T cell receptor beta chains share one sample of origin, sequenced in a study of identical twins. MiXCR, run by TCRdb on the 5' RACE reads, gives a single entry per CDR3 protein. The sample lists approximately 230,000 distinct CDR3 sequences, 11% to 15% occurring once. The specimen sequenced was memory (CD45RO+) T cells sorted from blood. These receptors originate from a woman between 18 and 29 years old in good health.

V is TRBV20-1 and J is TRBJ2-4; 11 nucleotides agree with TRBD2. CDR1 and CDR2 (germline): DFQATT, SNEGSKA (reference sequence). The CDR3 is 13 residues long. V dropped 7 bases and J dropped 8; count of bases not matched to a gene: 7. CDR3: CSVTSGRQDIQYF. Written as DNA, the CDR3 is TGCAGTGTTACTAGCGGGAGACAAGACATTCAGTACTTC.

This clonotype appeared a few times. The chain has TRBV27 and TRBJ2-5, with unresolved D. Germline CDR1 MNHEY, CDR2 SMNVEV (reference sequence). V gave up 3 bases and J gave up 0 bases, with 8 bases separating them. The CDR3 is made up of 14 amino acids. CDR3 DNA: TGTGCCAGCAGTTTCGGGCGGTACCAAGAGACCCAGTACTTC. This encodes CASSFGRYQETQYF.

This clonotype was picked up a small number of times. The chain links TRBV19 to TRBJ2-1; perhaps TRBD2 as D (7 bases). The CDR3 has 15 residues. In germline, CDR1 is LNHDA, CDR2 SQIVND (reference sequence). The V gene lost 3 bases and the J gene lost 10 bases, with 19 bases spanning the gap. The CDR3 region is CASSILGGGHVEQFF. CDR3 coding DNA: TGTGCCAGTAGTATCCTGGGCGGGGGCCACGTGGAGCAGTTCTTC.

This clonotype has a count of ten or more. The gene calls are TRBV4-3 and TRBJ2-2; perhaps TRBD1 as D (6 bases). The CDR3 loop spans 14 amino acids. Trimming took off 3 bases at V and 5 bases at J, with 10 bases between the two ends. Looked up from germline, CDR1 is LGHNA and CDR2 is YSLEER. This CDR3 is CASSHIQGTGELFF. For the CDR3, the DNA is TGCGCCAGCAGCCACATACAGGGAACCGGGGAGCTGTTTTTT.

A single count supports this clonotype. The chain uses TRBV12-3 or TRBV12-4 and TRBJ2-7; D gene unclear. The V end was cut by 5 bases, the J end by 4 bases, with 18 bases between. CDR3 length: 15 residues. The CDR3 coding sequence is TGTGCCAGCAGTCAGCAGTCAGCAGGTTCGTACGAGCAGTACTTC. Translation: CASSQQSAGSYEQYF.

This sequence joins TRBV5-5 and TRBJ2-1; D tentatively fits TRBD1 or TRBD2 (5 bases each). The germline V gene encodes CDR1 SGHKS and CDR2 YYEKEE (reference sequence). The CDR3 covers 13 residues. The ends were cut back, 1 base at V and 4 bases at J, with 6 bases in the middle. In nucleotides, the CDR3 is TGTGCCAGCAGCTTGTGGGGGTACAATGAGCAGTTCTTC. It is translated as CASSLWGYNEQFF. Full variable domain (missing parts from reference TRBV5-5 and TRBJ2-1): DAGVTQSPTHLIKTRGQQVTLRCSPISGHKSVSWYQQVLGQGPQFIFQYYEKEERGRGNFPDRFSARQFPNYSSELNVNALLLGDSALYLCASSLWGYNEQFFGPGTRLTVL.

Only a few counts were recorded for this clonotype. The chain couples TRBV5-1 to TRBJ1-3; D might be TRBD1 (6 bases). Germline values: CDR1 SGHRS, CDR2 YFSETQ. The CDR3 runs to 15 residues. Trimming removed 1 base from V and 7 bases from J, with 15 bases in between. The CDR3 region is CASSLNGQGSNTIYF. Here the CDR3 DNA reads TGCGCCAGCAGCTTGAATGGGCAGGGGTCTAACACCATATATTTT.

The CDR3 DNA sequence: TGCAGTGTTCTTCAGTGGGCTGAAGCTTTCTTT. Its translation is CSVLQWAEAFF. V and J are TRBV20-1 and TRBJ1-1; D unresolved. CDR3 length equals 11 residues. Germline CDR1 is DFQATT and CDR2 is SNEGSKA (reference sequence). Trimming took off 7 bases at V and 6 bases at J, with 12 bases between the two ends.

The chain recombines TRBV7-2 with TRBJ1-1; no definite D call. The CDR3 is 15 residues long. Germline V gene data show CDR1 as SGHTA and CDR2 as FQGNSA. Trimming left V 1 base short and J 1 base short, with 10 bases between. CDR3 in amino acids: CASSLVFLRNTEAFF. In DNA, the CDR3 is TGTGCCAGCAGCTTAGTATTTTTGAGGAACACTGAAGCTTTCTTT. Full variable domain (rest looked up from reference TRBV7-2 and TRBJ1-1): GAGVSQSPSNKVTEKGKDVELRCDPISGHTALYWYRQSLGQGLEFLIYFQGNSAPDKSGLPSDRFSAERTGGSVSTLTIQRTQQEDSAVYLCASSLVFLRNTEAFFGQGTRLTVV.

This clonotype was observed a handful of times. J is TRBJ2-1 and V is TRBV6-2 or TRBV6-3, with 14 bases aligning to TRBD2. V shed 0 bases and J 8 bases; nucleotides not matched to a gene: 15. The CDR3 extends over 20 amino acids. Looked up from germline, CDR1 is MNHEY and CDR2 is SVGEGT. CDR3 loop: CASSYSPGTSGRGGAHEQFF. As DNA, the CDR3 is TGTGCCAGCAGTTACTCTCCCGGGACTAGCGGGAGAGGGGGAGCCCATGAGCAGTTCTTC.

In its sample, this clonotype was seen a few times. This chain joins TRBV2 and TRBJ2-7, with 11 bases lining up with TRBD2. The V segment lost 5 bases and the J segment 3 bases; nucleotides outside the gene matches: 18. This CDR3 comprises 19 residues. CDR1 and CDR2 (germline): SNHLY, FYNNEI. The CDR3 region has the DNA TGTGCCAGCAGTCAGGGGCGTAGCGGGGGGGCCTCTAAGAACTACGAGCAGTACTTC. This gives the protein CASSQGRSGGASKNYEQYF.

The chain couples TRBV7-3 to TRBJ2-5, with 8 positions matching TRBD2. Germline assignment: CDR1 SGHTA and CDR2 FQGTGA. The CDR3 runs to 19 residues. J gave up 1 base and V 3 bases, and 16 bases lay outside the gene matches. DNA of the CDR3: TGTGCCAGCAGCTTTAGAGGCTTAGCGGGGTCAACCATCCAAGAGACCCAGTACTTC. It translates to CASSFRGLAGSTIQETQYF.

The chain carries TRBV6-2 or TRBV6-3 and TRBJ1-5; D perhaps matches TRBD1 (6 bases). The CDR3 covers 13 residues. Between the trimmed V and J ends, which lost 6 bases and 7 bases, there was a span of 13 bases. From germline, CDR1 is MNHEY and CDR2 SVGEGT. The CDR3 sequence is CASSVRGNQPQHF. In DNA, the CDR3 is TGTGCCAGCAGCGTCAGGGGTAACCAGCCCCAGCATTTT.

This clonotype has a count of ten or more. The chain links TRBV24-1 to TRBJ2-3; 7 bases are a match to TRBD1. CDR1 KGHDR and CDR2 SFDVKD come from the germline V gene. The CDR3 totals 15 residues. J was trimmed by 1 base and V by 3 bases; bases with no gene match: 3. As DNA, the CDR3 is TGTGCCACCAGTGATGCTGGACAGGGCACAGATACGCAGTATTTT. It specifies CATSDAGQGTDTQYF.

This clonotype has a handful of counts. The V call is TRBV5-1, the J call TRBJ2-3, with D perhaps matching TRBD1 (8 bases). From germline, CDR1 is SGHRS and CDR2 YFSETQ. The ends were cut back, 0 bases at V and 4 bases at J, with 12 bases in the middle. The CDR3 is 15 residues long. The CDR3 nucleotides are TGCGCCAGCAGCTTGGGAACAGGGGGGGCAGATACGCAGTATTTT. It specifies CASSLGTGGADTQYF.

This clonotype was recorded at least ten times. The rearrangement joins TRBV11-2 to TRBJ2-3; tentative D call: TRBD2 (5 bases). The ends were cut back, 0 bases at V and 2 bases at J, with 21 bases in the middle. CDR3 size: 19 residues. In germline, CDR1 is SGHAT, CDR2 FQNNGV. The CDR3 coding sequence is TGTGCCAGCAGCTTAGATTCGGTTCGGTTCCTGCGGGCCACAGATACGCAGTATTTT. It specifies CASSLDSVRFLRATDTQYF.

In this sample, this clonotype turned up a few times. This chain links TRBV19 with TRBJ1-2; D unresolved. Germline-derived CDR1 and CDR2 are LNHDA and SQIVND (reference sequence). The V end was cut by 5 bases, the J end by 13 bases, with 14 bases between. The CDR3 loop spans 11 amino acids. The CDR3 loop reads CASSVSSVVTF. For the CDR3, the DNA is TGTGCCAGTAGTGTGAGTTCGGTGGTCACCTTC.

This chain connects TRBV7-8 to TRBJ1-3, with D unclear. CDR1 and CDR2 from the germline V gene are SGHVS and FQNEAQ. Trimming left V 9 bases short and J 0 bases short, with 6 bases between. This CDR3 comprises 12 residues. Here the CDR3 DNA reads TGTGCCAGTGCTCTCTCTGGAAACACCATATATTTT. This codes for CASALSGNTIYF.

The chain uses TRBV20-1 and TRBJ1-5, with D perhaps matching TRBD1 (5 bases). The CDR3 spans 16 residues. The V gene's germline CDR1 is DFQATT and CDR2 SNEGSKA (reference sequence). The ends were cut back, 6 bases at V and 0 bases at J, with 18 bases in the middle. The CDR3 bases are TGCAGTGCCTTAAAAATGGACACCTATAGCAATCAGCCCCAGCATTTT. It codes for CSALKMDTYSNQPQHF.

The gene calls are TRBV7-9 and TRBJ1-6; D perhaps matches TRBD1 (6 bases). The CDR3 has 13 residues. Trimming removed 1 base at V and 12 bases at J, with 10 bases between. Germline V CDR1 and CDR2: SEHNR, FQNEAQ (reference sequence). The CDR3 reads CASSLGEGGPLHF. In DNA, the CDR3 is TGTGCCAGCAGCTTAGGGGAGGGGGGACCCCTCCACTTT.

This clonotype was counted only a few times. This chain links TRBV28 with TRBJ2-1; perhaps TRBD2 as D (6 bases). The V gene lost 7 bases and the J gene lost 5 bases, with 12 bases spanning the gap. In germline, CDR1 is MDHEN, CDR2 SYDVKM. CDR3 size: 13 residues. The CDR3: CASTGGANNEQFF. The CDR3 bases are TGTGCCAGCACAGGAGGGGCCAACAATGAGCAGTTCTTC.

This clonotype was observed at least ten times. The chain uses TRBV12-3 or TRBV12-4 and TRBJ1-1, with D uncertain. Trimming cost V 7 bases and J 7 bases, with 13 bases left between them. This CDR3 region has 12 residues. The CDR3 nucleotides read TGTGCCAGCAAGCCCGCCGACCTTGAAGCTTTCTTT. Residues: CASKPADLEAFF.

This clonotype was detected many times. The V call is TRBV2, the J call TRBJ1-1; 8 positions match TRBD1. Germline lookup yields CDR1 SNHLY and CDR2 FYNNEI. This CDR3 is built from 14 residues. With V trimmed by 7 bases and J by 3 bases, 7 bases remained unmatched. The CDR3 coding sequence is TGTGCCAGCAATAGACAGGGGATCGACACTGAAGCTTTCTTT. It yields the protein CASNRQGIDTEAFF.

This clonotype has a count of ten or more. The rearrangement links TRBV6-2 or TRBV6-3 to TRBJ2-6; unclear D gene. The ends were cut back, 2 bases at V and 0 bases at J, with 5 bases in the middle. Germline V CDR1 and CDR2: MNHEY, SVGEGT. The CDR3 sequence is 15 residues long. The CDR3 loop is CASSYIVSGANVLTF. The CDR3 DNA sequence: TGTGCCAGCAGTTACATCGTCTCTGGGGCCAACGTCCTGACTTTC.

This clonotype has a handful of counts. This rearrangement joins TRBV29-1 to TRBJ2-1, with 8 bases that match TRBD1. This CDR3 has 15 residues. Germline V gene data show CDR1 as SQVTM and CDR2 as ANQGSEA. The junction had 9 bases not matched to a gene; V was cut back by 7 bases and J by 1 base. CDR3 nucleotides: TGCAGCGCCAAGGGGCGACAGGGGTCCTACAATGAGCAGTTCTTC. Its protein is CSAKGRQGSYNEQFF.

The CDR3 nucleotides are TGTGCCAGCAGTCCTATATTAACAGGGAGAGCTTTCTTT. Residues: CASSPILTGRAFF. The V gene is TRBV6-6, the J gene TRBJ1-1, with D perhaps TRBD1 (6 bases). Trimming removed 5 bases from V and 10 bases from J, with 17 bases in between. This CDR3 has 13 amino acids. Germline CDR1 reads MNHNY; CDR2 reads SVGAGI (reference sequence).

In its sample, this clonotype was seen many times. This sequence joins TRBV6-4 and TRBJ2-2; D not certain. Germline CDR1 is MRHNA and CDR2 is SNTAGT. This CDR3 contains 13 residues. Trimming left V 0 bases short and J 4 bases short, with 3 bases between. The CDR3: CASSDSSTGELFF. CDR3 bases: TGTGCCAGCAGTGACTCTAGCACCGGGGAGCTGTTTTTT.